These 2 T cell receptor beta chains were all obtained from the same sample, sequenced in a study of T cell repertoires in cytomegalovirus infection. Which antigens these TCRs recognize remains unknown. From the reads, TCRdb called clonotypes with MiXCR, one entry per CDR3 protein. The sample shows about 700,000 distinct CDR3 sequences, around a third of them seen only once. Here the sequenced sample was cultured PBMCs, taken from culture after CMV antigen stimulation. These receptors were collected from a human donor in good health (CMV status not recorded). Some clones in this sample may be carry-over from other donors' samples.

This clonotype was observed a handful of times. The V gene is TRBV27, the J gene TRBJ1-2; the D is unclear. CDR3 length equals 16 residues. The germline V and J ends were trimmed by 4 bases and 0 bases, with 15 bases remaining between them. CDR1 MNHEY and CDR2 SMNVEV come from the germline V gene (reference sequence). The CDR3 nucleotides read TGTGCCAGCAGTTCCGAGACTTCAGTAGCTAACTATGGCTACACCTTC. This sequence encodes CASSSETSVANYGYTF.

The chain uses TRBV7-2 and TRBJ2-7; D gene unclear. The germline CDR1 and CDR2 sequences are SGHTA and FQGNSA. V gave up 5 bases and J gave up 8 bases, with 16 bases separating them. The CDR3 runs 13 residues. The chain's CDR3 is CASSPPDDWKQYF. The CDR3 DNA follows: TGTGCCAGCAGCCCACCCGACGACTGGAAGCAGTACTTC.